Listed here are 25 T cell receptor beta chains from one sample, sequenced in a study of Ad26.COV2.S vaccination and SARS-CoV-2 variants. Here immunoSEQ multiplex PCR was the method, and the copy in TCRdb shows in-frame clones only, minus some. The table records approximately 420,000 clones, 88% of them present only once. Treatment noted: roughly 18 received Ad26.COV2.S at low or high dose, single or two shots; roughly five received placebo; per-sample allocation not given. All samples were drawn on day 63, counting from the first vaccine or placebo injection. Sequenced here: peripheral blood, sampled in a trial of Ad26.COV2.S vaccine versus placebo. These receptors all stem from a person aged 18 to 65 who received the Ad26.COV2.S COVID-19 vaccine or a placebo.

This chain links TRBV3-1 (or the pseudogene TRBV3-2) with TRBJ1-1, with D unclear. CDR1 is LGHDT and CDR2 is YNNKEL in the germline V gene (reference sequence). This CDR3 is 13 amino acids long. The V gene lost 3 bases and the J gene lost 9 bases, with 14 bases spanning the gap. The DNA of the CDR3 is TGTGCCAGCAGCCAGGACCCGGGAGGTAAAGCTTTCTTT. It specifies CASSQDPGGKAFF.

CDR3 nucleotides: TGTGCCAGCTCACCCCTTGAATCGAACACTGAAGCTTTCTTT. Translation: CASSPLESNTEAFF. The chain joins TRBV18 to TRBJ1-1; D is unclear. V lost 3 bases and J 1 base, leaving 9 bases between the germline ends. CDR3 size: 14 residues. Per the germline V gene, CDR1 is KGHSH and CDR2 is LQKENI.

The V and J genes are TRBV10-3 and TRBJ2-4; TRBD1 matches 8 bases. CDR1 ENHRY and CDR2 SYGVKD come from the germline V gene. There are 14 residues in the CDR3. V was pared by 4 bases and J by 2 bases, with 1 base of the junction left unmatched. This CDR3 reads CAISGQGTKNIQYF. CDR3 nucleotide sequence: TGTGCCATCAGTGGACAGGGGACCAAAAACATTCAGTACTTC.

The rearrangement uses TRBV2 and TRBJ1-5, with D possibly being TRBD1 (5 bases). Germline V gene sequence: CDR1 SNHLY, CDR2 FYNNEI. With 6 bases removed from V and 11 bases from J, the gap between germline ends came to 20 bases. This CDR3 region has 14 residues. Here the CDR3 DNA reads TGTGCCAGCAGGGACACGGGACGGGGATTGGCCCAGCATTTT. Translated: CASRDTGRGLAQHF.

The V gene is TRBV4-1, the J gene TRBJ1-2, with D possibly being TRBD1 (6 bases). The V gene lost 5 bases and the J gene lost 7 bases, with 20 bases spanning the gap. CDR1 MGHRA and CDR2 YSYEKL come from the germline V gene. The CDR3 spans 15 residues. CDR3 nucleotide sequence: TGCGCCAGCAGCGAAAGAGAGTCGGGGGCGCGTGGCTACACCTTC. Residues: CASSERESGARGYTF.

As to this clone: The sample carries other DNA sequences with the same CDR3. V gene TRBV20-1 combines with J gene TRBJ2-5, with D uncertain. CDR3 size: 11 residues. The germline V gene encodes CDR1 DFQATT and CDR2 SNEGSKA (reference sequence). V lost 4 bases and J lost 5, with 8 bases in between. CDR3 amino acids: CSATVGETQYF. The CDR3 coding sequence is TGCAGTGCTACAGTTGGGGAGACCCAGTACTTC.

The chain employs TRBV6-1 and TRBJ1-4, with D perhaps TRBD1 (5 bases). In germline, CDR1 is MNHNS, CDR2 SASEGT. The V gene lost 2 bases and the J gene lost 4 bases, with 14 bases spanning the gap. The CDR3 contains 16 residues. The CDR3 loop is CASSETIRGRNEKLFF. The CDR3 DNA follows: TGTGCCAGCAGTGAAACCATAAGGGGCCGTAATGAAAAACTGTTTTTT.

This sequence joins TRBV7-2 and TRBJ2-5; no clear D. Germline V lookup: CDR1 SGHTA, CDR2 FQGNSA. Between the trimmed V and J ends, which lost 2 bases and 2 bases, there was a span of 9 bases. The CDR3 sequence is 14 residues long. CDR3 residues: CASSLSALQETQYF. CDR3 in DNA: TGTGCCAGCAGCTTATCTGCACTTCAAGAGACCCAGTACTTC.

V usage is TRBV3-1 (or the pseudogene TRBV3-2) and J usage is TRBJ2-6; D is undetermined. The germline CDR1 and CDR2 sequences are LGHDT and YNNKEL (reference sequence). The CDR3 has 16 residues. The germline V and J ends were trimmed by 2 bases and 3 bases, with 11 bases remaining between them. The DNA of the CDR3 is TGTGCCAGCAGCCAACAAGCCGGGTTTGGGGCCAACGTCCTGACTTTC. It is translated as CASSQQAGFGANVLTF.

The V gene is TRBV3-1 (or the pseudogene TRBV3-2), the J gene TRBJ2-4; the D call may be TRBD1 or TRBD2 (5 bases each). CDR1 and CDR2 from the germline V gene are LGHDT and YNNKEL (reference sequence). With 5 bases removed from V and 7 bases from J, the gap between germline ends came to 12 bases. The CDR3 sequence is 13 residues long. This chain's CDR3 is CASSRDPGNIQYF. The CDR3 bases are TGTGCCAGCAGCAGGGACCCCGGCAACATTCAGTACTTC.

The V gene is TRBV6-5, the J gene TRBJ2-3; D might be TRBD2 (5 bases). The germline V gene has CDR1 MNHEY and CDR2 SVGAGI. V lost 4 bases and J lost 4, with 12 bases in between. There are 14 residues in the CDR3. CDR3 amino acids: CASSSTPGADTQYF. Written as DNA, the CDR3 is TGTGCCAGCAGTTCCACTCCCGGGGCAGATACGCAGTATTTT.

The chain recombines TRBV5-1 with TRBJ1-1; no clear D. V dropped 3 bases and J dropped 0 bases, with 6 bases sitting between them. Germline V gives CDR1 SGHRS, CDR2 YFSETQ. CDR3 length: 13 amino acids. The DNA of the CDR3 is TGCGCCAGCAGCTCTACAGTGAACACTGAAGCTTTCTTT. This sequence encodes CASSSTVNTEAFF.

The CDR3 here is CAISRDRGSNQPQHF. In DNA form, the CDR3 reads TGTGCCATCAGTCGGGACAGGGGAAGCAATCAGCCCCAGCATTTT. The chain employs TRBV10-3 and TRBJ1-5, with 10 nucleotides matching TRBD1. The V gene's germline CDR1 is ENHRY and CDR2 SYGVKD. CDR3 length: 15 amino acids. V dropped 5 bases and J dropped 1; count of bases not matched to a gene: 2.

V usage is TRBV2 and J usage is TRBJ2-6; D not resolved. Trimming removed 4 bases from V and 3 bases from J, with 1 base in between. The V gene's germline CDR1 is SNHLY and CDR2 FYNNEI. This CDR3 has 12 amino acids. CDR3 DNA sequence: TGTGCCAGCAGTGGTGGGGCCAACGTCCTGACTTTC. Its protein is CASSGGANVLTF.

The V and J genes are TRBV20-1 and TRBJ1-1; D may be TRBD1 (5 bases). The CDR3 loop spans 14 amino acids. Trimming left V 3 bases short and J 2 bases short, with 13 bases between. CDR1 is DFQATT and CDR2 is SNEGSKA in the germline V gene (reference sequence). The CDR3 DNA sequence: TGCAGTGCTAGTAAATGGGGCTCAAACACTGAAGCTTTCTTT. This sequence encodes CSASKWGSNTEAFF.

The chain uses TRBV14 and TRBJ2-1, with 10 bases aligning to TRBD2. Trimming cost V 4 bases and J 3 bases; bases outside gene matches: 15. The length of the CDR3 is 19 residues. Germline assignment: CDR1 SGHDN and CDR2 FVKESK. The DNA for the CDR3 is TGTGCCAGCAGCCTCACGGCTAGCGGGAGACCCCAACTCTACAATGAGCAGTTCTTC. As protein: CASSLTASGRPQLYNEQFF.

J is TRBJ1-1 and V is TRBV18; D unresolved. This CDR3 spans 13 amino acids. Trimming stripped 4 bases from V and 8 bases from J, with 14 bases between. Germline CDR1 and CDR2: KGHSH and LQKENI. CDR3 protein: CASSRDRGEEAFF. The CDR3 region has the DNA TGTGCCAGCTCACGTGACCGCGGCGAAGAAGCTTTCTTT.

The chain combines TRBV21-1 with TRBJ1-1; the tabulated D call, TRBD1, remains unverified against the DNA. TRBV21-1 is annotated as a pseudogene. The CDR3 runs to 14 residues. Written as DNA, the CDR3 is TGTGCCAGCAGTAGACAGGGGAGGGGGACTGAAGCTTTCTTT. This encodes CASSRQGRGTEAFF.

The CDR3 reads CASSSRGVEPQHF. The CDR3 nucleotides are TGTGCCAGCAGCTCCAGGGGTGTGGAGCCCCAGCATTTT. J is TRBJ1-5 and V is TRBV12-3 or TRBV12-4; D is possibly TRBD1 (6 bases). V was cut by 6 bases and J by 8 bases, with 14 bases left in between. CDR3 length: 13 amino acids.

In regard to this clone: Other DNA sequences from this sample encode an identical CDR3 as well. The chain couples TRBV27 to TRBJ1-5; D is undetermined. The germline CDR1 and CDR2 sequences are MNHEY and SMNVEV (reference sequence). Between the trimmed V and J ends, which lost 3 bases and 4 bases, there was a span of 7 bases. This CDR3 spans 13 amino acids. CDR3 coding DNA: TGTGCCAGCAGTTTGCGAGAAAATCAGCCCCAGCATTTT. As protein: CASSLRENQPQHF.

The V and J genes are TRBV4-1 and TRBJ2-7; D may correspond to TRBD1 or TRBD2 (7 bases each). Trimming removed 4 bases at V and 4 bases at J, with 14 bases between. The CDR3 covers 14 residues. Germline V gene data show CDR1 as MGHRA and CDR2 as YSYEKL. CDR3 coding DNA: TGCGCCAGCAGCCTGGACAGGCGGGGGTACGAGCAGTACTTC. Residues: CASSLDRRGYEQYF.

In this sample, this clone turned up once. The CDR3 DNA follows: TGTGCCAGCAGTTACACGACAGGGCCCAATTCACCCCTCCACTTT. It encodes CASSYTTGPNSPLHF. The rearrangement uses TRBV27 and TRBJ1-6, with TRBD1 matching 7 bases. Germline lookup yields CDR1 MNHEY and CDR2 SMNVEV (reference sequence). CDR3 length: 15 amino acids. J gave up 7 bases and V 4 bases, and 7 bases lay outside the gene matches.

The chain couples TRBV27 to TRBJ2-2, with D possibly being TRBD2 (7 bases). The CDR3 sequence is 14 residues long. Germline assignment: CDR1 MNHEY and CDR2 SMNVEV (reference sequence). V dropped 10 bases and J dropped 5 bases, with 17 bases sitting between them. CDR3 protein: CATQGGAGTGELFF. CDR3 DNA: TGTGCCACCCAAGGGGGGGCAGGGACCGGGGAGCTGTTTTTT.

The chain carries TRBV4-1 and TRBJ1-6; 7 bases agree with TRBD1. Per the germline V gene, CDR1 is MGHRA and CDR2 is YSYEKL. J was trimmed by 7 bases and V by 3 bases; bases with no gene match: 15. The CDR3 extends over 18 amino acids. CDR3 sequence (DNA): TGCGCCAGCAGCCATGGCCTCGACAGGGCAGAATGGAATTCACCCCTCCACTTT. It specifies CASSHGLDRAEWNSPLHF.

The chain uses TRBV7-8 and TRBJ1-2; the D gene is possibly TRBD1 (5 bases). V gave up 0 bases and J gave up 2 bases, with 16 bases separating them. Germline V gene lookup returns CDR1 SGHVS and CDR2 FQNEAQ. The length of the CDR3 is 17 residues. The chain's CDR3 is CASSLAWRVGANYGYTF. Here the CDR3 DNA reads TGTGCCAGCAGCTTAGCTTGGCGGGTTGGGGCCAACTATGGCTACACCTTC.